These 30 T cell receptor beta chains originate from one sample sequenced in a study of OX40 agonist ivuxolimab in advanced cancers. Method: immunoSEQ multiplex PCR; TCRdb's copy keeps in-frame clones and lacks some. The table has over 50,000 clones, 80% to 95% seen once. Sample: CD4+ or CD8+ T cells sorted from blood, taken in a trial of the OX40 agonist ivuxolimab. The receptors shown here come from an adult with an advanced solid tumor such as melanoma, head and neck, liver or kidney cancer.

The chain carries TRBV6-5 and TRBJ2-6, with D unresolved. Trimming shortened V by 6 bases and J by 1 base, and 7 bases separated the two germline ends. The germline gives CDR1 MNHEY, CDR2 SVGAGI. The CDR3 length is 14 residues. The CDR3 DNA follows: TGTGCCAGCAGCGTTGATTCTGGGGCCAACGTCCTGACTTTC. Amino acid sequence: CASSVDSGANVLTF.

This clone was detected once. V usage is TRBV13 and J usage is TRBJ2-7; TRBD2 matches at 12 bases. CDR1 PRHDT and CDR2 FYEKMQ come from the germline V gene (reference sequence). V was clipped by 5 bases and J by 6 bases; unmatched bases: 8. CDR3 length: 15 residues. CDR3 bases: TGTGCCAGCAGCCCCCGGACTAGCGGGGCAGGCGAGCAGTACTTC. Translating it yields CASSPRTSGAGEQYF.

The chain couples TRBV9 to TRBJ2-3; D might be TRBD2 (5 bases). V was cut by 3 bases and J by 3 bases, with 17 bases left in between. The germline gives CDR1 SGDLS, CDR2 YYNGEE. The CDR3 is made up of 16 amino acids. The DNA of the CDR3 is TGTGCCAGCAGCGGAGGGCCTGACTCGGCGACAGATACGCAGTATTTT. This translates into CASSGGPDSATDTQYF.

This clone appeared once. The CDR3: CSVRTGEDYGYTF. CDR3 nucleotide sequence: TGCAGCGTGCGGACAGGGGAGGACTATGGCTACACCTTC. The chain joins TRBV29-1 to TRBJ1-2; TRBD1 agrees at 9 bases. The germline V gene encodes CDR1 SQVTM and CDR2 ANQGSEA. This CDR3 region has 13 residues. The ends lost 6 bases at V and 3 bases at J; junction bases unmatched: 5.

The J gene is TRBJ2-7, the V gene TRBV14, with D unresolved. There are 12 residues in the CDR3. Trimming shortened V by 1 base and J by 5 bases, and 6 bases separated the two germline ends. The V gene's germline CDR1 is SGHDN and CDR2 FVKESK. CDR3 sequence: CASSQAKNEQYF. DNA of the CDR3: TGTGCCAGCAGCCAAGCCAAGAACGAGCAGTACTTC.

The chain carries TRBV6-1 and TRBJ2-3; D is ambiguous. From germline, CDR1 is MNHNS and CDR2 SASEGT. CDR3 length: 12 amino acids. Trimming took 2 bases from V and 11 from J, leaving 11 bases between them. The CDR3 reads CASSETPPLQYF. The CDR3 nucleotides are TGTGCCAGCAGTGAAACACCACCCCTGCAGTATTTT.

The genes are TRBV6-5 and TRBJ2-7; tentatively, D is TRBD1 or TRBD2 (5 bases each). This CDR3 has 14 residues. Trimming took 0 bases from V and 3 from J, leaving 9 bases between them. Germline assignment: CDR1 MNHEY and CDR2 SVGAGI. The CDR3, as DNA: TGTGCCAGCAGTTACTCGGAGAGGGGCTACGAGCAGTACTTC. Protein product: CASSYSERGYEQYF.

This clone was counted a single time. Other DNA sequences in the same sample also yield this CDR3. CDR3 in amino acids: CASSFRPREQYF. Here the CDR3 DNA reads TGTGCCAGCAGCTTTAGGCCCCGCGAGCAGTACTTC. The chain links TRBV11-2 to TRBJ2-7; no reliable D call. The CDR3 extends over 12 amino acids. V was pared by 3 bases and J by 6 bases, with 9 bases between. The germline V gene has CDR1 SGHAT and CDR2 FQNNGV.

V usage is TRBV6-5 and J usage is TRBJ2-5; D is ambiguous. Germline CDR1 MNHEY, CDR2 SVGAGI. CDR3 size: 14 residues. V lost 5 bases, J lost 5 bases, and 15 bases lay in between. Written as DNA, the CDR3 is TGTGCCAGCAGTCCCGCCGGAGATTGGGAGACCCAGTACTTC. Translated, it gives CASSPAGDWETQYF.

V usage is TRBV11-2 and J usage is TRBJ2-1, with D possibly being TRBD2 (6 bases). The CDR3 is made up of 13 amino acids. V lost 0 bases, J lost 10 bases, and 10 bases lay in between. The germline CDR1 and CDR2 sequences are SGHAT and FQNNGV. The CDR3 sequence is CASSLELAWEQFF. The CDR3 DNA reads as TGTGCCAGCAGCTTAGAACTAGCATGGGAGCAGTTCTTC.

The genes are TRBV27 and TRBJ2-7, with 11 bases that match TRBD2. The J segment lost 0 bases and the V segment lost 2 bases, leaving 0 bases of the junction unmatched. CDR3 size: 15 residues. Germline V gives CDR1 MNHEY, CDR2 SMNVEV (reference sequence). The CDR3 loop reads CASSLGTSGSYEQYF. Written as DNA, the CDR3 is TGTGCCAGCAGTTTAGGGACTAGCGGCTCCTACGAGCAGTACTTC.

The genes are TRBV7-2 and TRBJ2-2; TRBD2 matches at 11 bases. The V and J ends lost 1 base and 6 bases, in that order; junction bases with no gene match: 4. There are 16 residues in the CDR3. Per the germline V gene, CDR1 is SGHTA and CDR2 is FQGNSA. The DNA of the CDR3 is TGTGCCAGCAGCTTAGTTGTACTAGCGGGAGCCGGGGAGCTGTTTTTT. Its translation: CASSLVVLAGAGELFF.

The rearrangement links TRBV4-1 to TRBJ1-2, with a weak D call TRBD1 (5 bases). This CDR3 spans 15 amino acids. The germline V gene has CDR1 MGHRA and CDR2 YSYEKL. V lost 1 base, J lost 0 bases, and 9 bases lay in between. CDR3 in amino acids: CASSQVTAANYGYTF. In DNA, the CDR3 is TGCGCCAGCAGCCAAGTGACAGCCGCTAACTATGGCTACACCTTC.

This clone has only one observation. The chain uses TRBV12-5 and TRBJ2-1; 10 nucleotides match TRBD2. V was pared by 0 bases and J by 0 bases, with 8 bases of the junction left unmatched. This CDR3 has 19 residues. CDR1 and CDR2 (germline): LGHNT, FRNRAP. The CDR3 loop reads CASGLVTLGLASSYNEQFF. In nucleotides, the CDR3 is TGTGCTAGTGGTTTGGTAACTTTGGGACTAGCGAGCTCCTACAATGAGCAGTTCTTC.

The CDR3 reads CATSRGSNQPQHF. In DNA, the CDR3 is TGTGCCACCAGCAGAGGTAGCAATCAGCCCCAGCATTTT. The rearrangement uses TRBV15 and TRBJ1-5; no clear D. Trimming shortened V by 1 base and J by 0 bases, and 1 base separated the two germline ends. Germline V gene sequence: CDR1 LNHNV, CDR2 YYDKDF (reference sequence). The CDR3 loop spans 13 amino acids.

The genes are TRBV19 and TRBJ2-1, with TRBD2 as a possible D gene (7 bases). Germline V CDR1 and CDR2: LNHDA, SQIVND (reference sequence). Trimming left V 7 bases short and J 2 bases short, with 12 bases between. This CDR3 is 14 amino acids long. DNA of the CDR3: TGTGCCAGTACCTTAGGGGGGGCCTACAATGAGCAGTTCTTC. Translated: CASTLGGAYNEQFF.

J is TRBJ1-3 and V is TRBV7-2, with D unresolved. This CDR3 comprises 14 residues. Trimming stripped 4 bases from V and 0 bases from J, with 7 bases between. Germline V gene lookup returns CDR1 SGHTA and CDR2 FQGNSA. The CDR3 DNA is TGTGCCAGCAGCTCGCACATCTCTGGAAACACCATATATTTT. Its protein product is CASSSHISGNTIYF.

The CDR3 DNA reads TGCAGCGAGACAGGGATGAACACTGAAGCTTTCTTT. Protein sequence: CSETGMNTEAFF. The V and J genes are TRBV29-1 and TRBJ1-1; TRBD1 matches 7 bases. This CDR3 has 12 residues. V was clipped by 7 bases and J by 0 bases; unmatched bases: 2. Germline V gene data show CDR1 as SQVTM and CDR2 as ANQGSEA.

The rearrangement links TRBV30 to TRBJ2-7, with D perhaps being TRBD1 or TRBD2 (5 bases each). Germline V CDR1 and CDR2: GTSNPN, SVGIG (reference sequence). Trimming left V 0 bases short and J 4 bases short, with 13 bases between. This CDR3 has 14 amino acids. The CDR3 protein is CAWSVRGAGYEQYF. The CDR3 nucleotides are TGTGCCTGGAGTGTACGAGGGGCAGGGTACGAGCAGTACTTC.

The genes are TRBV4-1 and TRBJ2-7, with D unresolved. This CDR3 has 12 residues. The V gene lost 0 bases and the J gene lost 4 bases, with 4 bases spanning the gap. CDR1 is MGHRA, CDR2 YSYEKL, per germline. For the CDR3, the DNA is TGCGCCAGCAGCCAAGAAGGTTACGAGCAGTACTTC. This encodes CASSQEGYEQYF.

This CDR3 is CASSSSTSYEQYF. The CDR3 DNA follows: TGTGCCAGCAGCTCAAGCACGTCGTACGAGCAGTACTTC. The chain is built from TRBV7-9 and TRBJ2-7; no definite D call. CDR1 is SEHNR, CDR2 FQNEAQ, per germline (reference sequence). Between the trimmed V and J ends, which lost 4 bases and 4 bases, there was a span of 11 bases. The CDR3 totals 13 residues.

The V and J genes are TRBV9 and TRBJ1-5, with 7 bases identical to TRBD1. Germline CDR1 and CDR2: SGDLS and YYNGEE. The CDR3 runs to 14 residues. With V trimmed by 7 bases and J by 5 bases, 9 bases remained unmatched. CDR3 DNA: TGTGCCAGCGGAGGACAGGATGGCGATCAGCCCCAGCATTTT. Translated: CASGGQDGDQPQHF.

The rearrangement joins TRBV7-9 to TRBJ1-5; D remains unclear. There are 12 residues in the CDR3. Germline-derived CDR1 and CDR2 are SEHNR and FQNEAQ (reference sequence). With 5 bases removed from V and 7 bases from J, the gap between germline ends came to 9 bases. In DNA, the CDR3 is TGTGCCAGCAGCCCCTCCGGGCAGCCCCAGCATTTT. Translation: CASSPSGQPQHF.

V is TRBV27 and J is TRBJ2-7; no firm D call. V was pared by 2 bases and J by 0 bases, with 11 bases between. CDR3 length equals 15 residues. Germline V CDR1 and CDR2: MNHEY, SMNVEV (reference sequence). In DNA, the CDR3 is TGTGCCAGCAGTTTAAGCGCGGCGAGCTCCTACGAGCAGTACTTC. Its translation: CASSLSAASSYEQYF.

The CDR3 DNA is TGTGCCAGCAGTGAATTGTCAGGGGGGTATTTCTCTGGAAACACCATATATTTT. Translation: CASSELSGGYFSGNTIYF. J is TRBJ1-3 and V is TRBV2, with 7 positions matching TRBD1. The CDR3 length is 18 residues. Germline-derived CDR1 and CDR2 are SNHLY and FYNNEI. The V segment lost 2 bases and the J segment 0 bases; nucleotides outside the gene matches: 10. The whole variable domain, remainder taken from reference TRBV2 and TRBJ1-3, is EPEVTQTPSHQVTQMGQEVILRCVPISNHLYFYWYRQILGQKVEFLVSFYNNEISEKSEIFDDQFSVERPDGSNFTLKIRSTKLEDSAMYFCASSELSGGYFSGNTIYFGEGSWLTVV.

The V call is TRBV29-1, the J call TRBJ1-2; possibly TRBD1 for D (6 bases). The V and J ends lost 3 bases and 5 bases respectively, with 19 bases between them. Germline-derived CDR1 and CDR2 are SQVTM and ANQGSEA. CDR3 size: 15 residues. In DNA, the CDR3 is TGCAGCGTTGAGATCCTGGACAGCGTTTTATATGGCTACACCTTC. Amino acids: CSVEILDSVLYGYTF.

The rearrangement links TRBV5-6 to TRBJ2-7; TRBD2 might be the D (5 bases). V lost 4 bases and J 3 bases, leaving 14 bases between the germline ends. The CDR3 covers 14 residues. CDR1 is SGHDT and CDR2 is YYEEEE in the germline V gene. CDR3 in amino acids: CASSPRGYIYEQYF. As DNA, the CDR3 is TGTGCCAGCAGCCCCCGGGGTTACATCTACGAGCAGTACTTC. Full variable domain (remainder filled in from reference TRBV5-6 and TRBJ2-7): DAGVTQSPTHLIKTRGQQVTLRCSPKSGHDTVSWYQQALGQGPQFIFQYYEEEERQRGNFPDRFSGHQFPNYSSELNVNALLLGDSALYLCASSPRGYIYEQYFGPGTRLTVT.

The rearrangement uses TRBV6-6 and TRBJ1-1; D gene unclear. Germline V CDR1 and CDR2: MNHNY, SVGAGI (reference sequence). The CDR3 sequence is 11 residues long. V dropped 4 bases and J dropped 4 bases, with 4 bases sitting between them. The CDR3 is CASSSGTEAFF. The DNA of the CDR3 is TGTGCCAGCAGTTCCGGCACTGAAGCTTTCTTT.

This clone has a handful of counts. The chain recombines TRBV19 with TRBJ1-1, with D tentatively TRBD1 (5 bases). The V end lost 3 bases, the J end lost 3 bases, and 11 bases lay between the germline ends. The CDR3 has 14 amino acids. CDR1 LNHDA and CDR2 SQIVND come from the germline V gene (reference sequence). CDR3 loop: CASSIHDSYTEAFF. The CDR3 DNA reads as TGTGCCAGTAGTATTCATGACAGCTACACTGAAGCTTTCTTT.

The CDR3 region is CASSYSPRGHEQYF. The CDR3 DNA follows: TGTGCCAGCAGTTACTCCCCCAGGGGCCACGAGCAGTACTTC. The genes are TRBV6-5 and TRBJ2-7; possible D gene TRBD1, 6 bases. This CDR3 spans 14 amino acids. The V gene lost 0 bases and the J gene lost 5 bases, with 11 bases spanning the gap. Germline CDR1 and CDR2: MNHEY and SVGAGI.